This TCR beta chain was profiled in a study of metastatic and nonmetastatic thyroid tumors. Study as a whole: Repertoires of blood and of tissue (tumor or nodule) from malignant and benign thyroid patients were compared.

Patients were all untreated before their thyroid surgery. Study processing details: CDR3 differences across clinicopathological groups were used to build a distant-metastasis classifier for papillary thyroid cancer. TCRdb reprocessed the PCR reads using MiXCR. The V and J calls and clone size come from TCRdb's table, not from the authors' own analysis. The sample comprises 20,000 to 25,000 clones, about 25% of which are singletons, and approximately 5.4% rests with the top ten. General study findings and limits: The study reportedly found significantly higher TCR beta diversity in malignant thyroid tumors than benign nodules, in blood and tumor.

In its sample, this clone was seen many times. Its specificity is not known. The same CDR3 is also encoded by other DNA sequences in this sample. V was pared by 8 bases and J by 6 bases, with 20 bases between. This CDR3 spans 14 amino acids. In germline, CDR1 is SGHRS, CDR2 YFSETQ. The sequencing input was tumor tissue. The chain links TRBV5-1 to TRBJ1-1, with D perhaps TRBD1 (6 bases). This receptor was identified in a female donor with papillary thyroid cancer or a benign thyroid nodule (not recorded which). Some clones in this sample may be carry-over from other donors' samples. CDR3 in amino acids: CASSTAGAEAEAFF. The CDR3 coding sequence is TGCGCCAGTAGCACCGCGGGGGCTGAGGCTGAAGCTTTCTTT.